This record covers a single TCR beta chain. This clone's antigen is unknown. Per-base qualities were not stored, and no clone one base away is much larger. This specimen comes from a study of T cells in Graves' hyperthyroidism and ophthalmopathy (dated by TCRdb to the late 2010s). In terms of the full investigation: Peripheral blood samples were taken at the time of initial diagnosis, prior to any treatment. To identify TCR V-J signatures that set the groups apart, the researchers used a discovery cohort of roughly 100 patients, made up of under 45 with Graves' ophthalmopathy and around 58 with stable Graves' hyperthyroidism. An independent validation cohort of under 20 hyperthyroidism patients and 17 patients who later progressed to ophthalmopathy tested prospective prediction of ophthalmopathy. The 90 or so discovery patients were randomly split 7:3 into training and test sets. The study also compared thyroid tissue and blood T-cell repertoires from more than five Graves' hyperthyroidism patients. After blood sampling, hyperthyroidism patients were treated with methimazole at a starting dose of 30 mg daily, and ophthalmopathy patients were treated with high-dose intravenous methylprednisolone. According to the paper, TCR Vbeta CDR3 sequencing was carried out on 135 peripheral blood samples, which came from 40 to 45 ophthalmopathy, 75 to 80 hyperthyroidism and about 17 progressor patients. Overall study outcomes, separate from this receptor: A 13 V-J signature model separated ophthalmopathy from stable hyperthyroidism, with nearly 90% sensitivity and roughly 84% specificity in cross-validation and 80%/75% in testing. During validation, the model predicted progression to ophthalmopathy a median of around six months ahead of onset, with more than 55% sensitivity and around 72% specificity. Most expanded thyroid clonotypes (frequency above 0.001) were also detected in blood, a finding suggesting that blood repertoires may reflect thyroid immune responses. No statistical method was used to set the sample size in advance, and investigators knew the group allocation.

Moderately to severely active disease, a Clinical Activity Score of at least 3, a NOSPECS grade of at least 4, and a duration under 3 months were present in ophthalmopathy patients. Exclusion was applied to patients with uncontrolled infections, other autoimmune diseases, pregnancy or lactation. Diagnoses relied on clinical symptoms, serum thyroxine and TRAb, thyroid ultrasound and orbital computed tomography. PBMCs were separated from under 12 ml of fresh peripheral blood using Ficoll-Paque density gradient centrifugation. Total RNA was extracted with Trizol reagent, and quality was checked on an Agilent 2100 Bioanalyzer. The CDR3 starts with the cysteine, ends with the phenylalanine, and has 14 residues. The kept DNA is CDR3 alone, 42 bases in frame from the first base. CDR1 and CDR2, looked up from the germline V gene, are LGHNT and FRNRAP. Trimming costs V 7 bases and J 0 bases, and their ends lie 11 bases apart.

The TCR beta CDR3 regions were amplified from RNA transcripts. The first round of RT-PCR for the TCR CDR3 was performed with the HTBI primer set and the Qiagen OneStep RT-PCR kit. Libraries were constructed in a second round of multiplex PCR, after which size selection and purification were performed. Sequencing of the libraries was done on an Illumina HiSeq2000 using paired-end 100 bp reads. As for how the authors treated the data: SOAPnuke was used to process the raw data, throwing out any read that contained adapters or uncalled bases, had a mean Phred below 15, or lacked an exact constant-primer or identifier match. High-quality paired reads were merged using COPE v1.2.5, and each unique nucleotide sequence was defined as a clonotype. Clonotypes were aligned to IMGT TRBV, TRBD and TRBJ reference segments using MiTCR v1.1. The analysis was restricted to V-J combinations with a frequency above 0.0001, which together covered 99.2% of the repertoires. A TCS score was defined as the ratio of F50 (clonal expansion) to E x V (chaos), with BLOSUM62-based TCRdist applied between CDR3 peptides within each V-J. Welch's t-statistics and random forest reduced roughly 500 V-J features to 13, which were used in a naive Bayes classifier (R e1071). Through fastp at Q25 and MiXCR, TCRdb rebuilt clones from the public reads, retaining in-frame beta chains. Duplicate CDR3 protein sequences are folded into a single record with the most common DNA and genes. TCRdb, not the original authors, processed these V and J calls. The sample contains hundreds of thousands of distinct CDR3 sequences, approximately 21% of them found a single time. The top ten clones comprise under 65% of the sample.

The TCR comes from a young man with Graves' ophthalmopathy. Sequenced input: blood. This receptor chain uses TRBV12-5 and TRBJ2-3; no D gene call is confident. The DNA reads as follows: TGTGCTAGTGCCCTGACCGGCAGCACAGATACGCAGTATTTT. Translated, it gives CASALTGSTDTQYF.